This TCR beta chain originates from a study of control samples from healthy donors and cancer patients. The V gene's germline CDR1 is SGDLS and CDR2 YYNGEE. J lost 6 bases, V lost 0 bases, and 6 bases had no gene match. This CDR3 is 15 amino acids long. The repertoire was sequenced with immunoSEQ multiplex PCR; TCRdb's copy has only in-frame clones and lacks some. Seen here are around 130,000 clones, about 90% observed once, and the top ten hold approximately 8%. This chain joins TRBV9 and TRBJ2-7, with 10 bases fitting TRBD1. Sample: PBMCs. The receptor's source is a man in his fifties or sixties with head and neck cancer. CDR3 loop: CASSVGGTGVIEQYF. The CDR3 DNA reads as TGTGCCAGCAGCGTAGGGGGGACAGGGGTTATCGAGCAGTACTTC.